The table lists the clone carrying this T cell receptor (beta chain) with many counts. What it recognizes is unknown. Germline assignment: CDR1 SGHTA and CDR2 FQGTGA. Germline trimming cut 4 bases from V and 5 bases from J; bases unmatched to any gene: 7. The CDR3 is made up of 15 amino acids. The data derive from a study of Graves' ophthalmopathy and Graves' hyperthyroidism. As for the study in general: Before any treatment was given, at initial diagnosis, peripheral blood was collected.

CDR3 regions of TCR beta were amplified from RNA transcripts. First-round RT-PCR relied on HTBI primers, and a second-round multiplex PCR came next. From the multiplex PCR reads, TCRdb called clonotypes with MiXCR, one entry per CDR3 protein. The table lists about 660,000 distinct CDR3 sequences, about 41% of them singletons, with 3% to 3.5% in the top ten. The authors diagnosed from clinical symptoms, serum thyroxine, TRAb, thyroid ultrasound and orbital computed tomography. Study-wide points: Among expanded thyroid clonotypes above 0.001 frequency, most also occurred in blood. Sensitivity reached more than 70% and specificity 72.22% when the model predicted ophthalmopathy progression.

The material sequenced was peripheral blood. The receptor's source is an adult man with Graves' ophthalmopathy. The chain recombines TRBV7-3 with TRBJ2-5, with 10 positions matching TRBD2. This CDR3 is CASSSASGSFETQYF. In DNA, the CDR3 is TGTGCCAGCAGCTCCGCTAGCGGGAGTTTTGAGACCCAGTACTTC.